These T cell receptor beta chains were read from a single sample in a study of T cell responses to AZD1222 COVID-19 vaccine. Only in-frame clones appear in the TCRdb table, and some are missing; sequencing was by immunoSEQ multiplex PCR. The data contain approximately 100,000 clones, 80% to 95% of them seen just once; the ten biggest clones take up approximately 1.3%. Sequencing used peripheral blood, obtained on day 0 of AZD1222 vaccination. Receptors were obtained from an adult in good health. Each CDR3 is given with its conserved first and last residue. Fields, in order: D gene, V gene, J gene, clone size, CDR3 DNA, CDR3 protein. The D gene is left open where the match is weak. Size values are once, few and many counts, or a class for expanded clones, and some rows have none.

d_gene: .
v_gene: TRBV11-3
j_gene: TRBJ2-3
abundance: .
CDR3nt: TGTGCCAGCAGCCCCTACGCTAGCACAGATACGCAGTATTTT
CDR3aa: CASSPYASTDTQYF

d_gene: .
v_gene: TRBV6-5
j_gene: TRBJ1-4
abundance: .
CDR3nt: TGTGCCAGCTCGGGGGGGCCCAATGAAAAACTGTTTTTT
CDR3aa: CASSGGPNEKLFF

d_gene: .
v_gene: TRBV11-3
j_gene: TRBJ1-1
abundance: .
CDR3nt: TGTGCCAGCAGCTTAGATACGATTAACACTGAAGCTTTCTTT
CDR3aa: CASSLDTINTEAFF

d_gene: .
v_gene: TRBV3-1/TRBV3-2
j_gene: TRBJ2-7
abundance: .
CDR3nt: TGTGCCAGCAGCCAAGCCAGAGATAATTACGAGCAGTACTTC
CDR3aa: CASSQARDNYEQYF

d_gene: .
v_gene: TRBV12-3/TRBV12-4
j_gene: TRBJ2-5
abundance: .
CDR3nt: TGTGCCAGCAGTTACATATGGGTGGAGACCCAGTACTTC
CDR3aa: CASSYIWVETQYF

d_gene: .
v_gene: TRBV7-9
j_gene: TRBJ1-1
abundance: .
CDR3nt: TGTGCCAGCAGCTTAATGGTTTTGGCAGGGGAAAGGGGGACTGAAGCTTTCTTT
CDR3aa: CASSLMVLAGERGTEAFF

d_gene: .
v_gene: TRBV18
j_gene: TRBJ2-2
abundance: .
CDR3nt: TGTGCCAGCTCACCGCCGGACACCGGGGAGCTGTTTTTT
CDR3aa: CASSPPDTGELFF

d_gene: .
v_gene: TRBV7-2
j_gene: TRBJ1-3
abundance: once
CDR3nt: TGTGCCAGCAGCTGGGCGATACAGGGTGCTGGAAACACCATATATTTT
CDR3aa: CASSWAIQGAGNTIYF

d_gene: TRBD1
v_gene: TRBV29-1
j_gene: TRBJ2-3
abundance: .
CDR3nt: TGCAGCGCAAGACAGGGGGGCACAGATACGCAGTATTTT
CDR3aa: CSARQGGTDTQYF

d_gene: .
v_gene: TRBV7-2
j_gene: TRBJ1-1
abundance: once
CDR3nt: TGTGCCAGCAGCTTAGGGGGAGAGAACACTGAAGCTTTCTTT
CDR3aa: CASSLGGENTEAFF

d_gene: .
v_gene: TRBV30
j_gene: TRBJ1-4
abundance: .
CDR3nt: TGTGCCTGGAGGTTGGAGGGAACTAATGAAAAACTGTTTTTT
CDR3aa: CAWRLEGTNEKLFF

d_gene: .
v_gene: TRBV19
j_gene: TRBJ2-5
abundance: .
CDR3nt: TGTGCCAGTAGGGGGGACCTACAAGAGACCCAGTACTTC
CDR3aa: CASRGDLQETQYF

d_gene: .
v_gene: TRBV5-1
j_gene: TRBJ2-1
abundance: .
CDR3nt: TGCGCCAGCAGCTTGGGGACTACCTCCTACAATGAGCAGTTCTTC
CDR3aa: CASSLGTTSYNEQFF

d_gene: .
v_gene: TRBV7-2
j_gene: TRBJ1-2
abundance: .
CDR3nt: TGTGCCAGCAGCTCTAACTATGGCTACACCTTC
CDR3aa: CASSSNYGYTF

d_gene: .
v_gene: TRBV7-6
j_gene: TRBJ2-5
abundance: .
CDR3nt: TGTGCCAGCAGCAGAGAAGAGACCCAGTACTTC
CDR3aa: CASSREETQYF

d_gene: .
v_gene: TRBV19
j_gene: TRBJ1-1
abundance: .
CDR3nt: TGTGCCAGTAGCGCCCTGACAGGAGTCAACACTGAAGCTTTCTTT
CDR3aa: CASSALTGVNTEAFF

d_gene: .
v_gene: TRBV18
j_gene: TRBJ1-1
abundance: .
CDR3nt: TGTGCCAGCTCACCATTGTCCCTCAGGACAGCACTCACTGAAGCTTTCTTT
CDR3aa: CASSPLSLRTALTEAFF

d_gene: .
v_gene: TRBV5-1
j_gene: TRBJ1-6
abundance: .
CDR3nt: TGCGCCAGCAGCCCCCAGGGAAGTAATTCACCCCTCCACTTT
CDR3aa: CASSPQGSNSPLHF

d_gene: .
v_gene: TRBV6-2/TRBV6-3
j_gene: TRBJ1-4
abundance: .
CDR3nt: TGTGCCAGCAGTTATGTCACCACCGAAAAACTGTTTTTT
CDR3aa: CASSYVTTEKLFF

d_gene: TRBD1
v_gene: TRBV4-3
j_gene: TRBJ1-6
abundance: .
CDR3nt: TGCGCCAGCAGCCACCACCGGGACAGCTATAATTCACCCCTCCACTTT
CDR3aa: CASSHHRDSYNSPLHF

d_gene: .
v_gene: TRBV19
j_gene: TRBJ2-3
abundance: .
CDR3nt: TGTGCCAGTAGTATAGTAGGGGACCTAGGCACAGATACGCAGTATTTT
CDR3aa: CASSIVGDLGTDTQYF

d_gene: TRBD1
v_gene: TRBV30
j_gene: TRBJ2-5
abundance: .
CDR3nt: TGTGCCTGGGGGACAGGGTCCGGCCTTGAGACCCAGTACTTC
CDR3aa: CAWGTGSGLETQYF

d_gene: TRBD1
v_gene: TRBV28
j_gene: TRBJ1-1
abundance: .
CDR3nt: TGTGCCAGCAGCCCGACAGGGTACACTGAAGCTTTCTTT
CDR3aa: CASSPTGYTEAFF

d_gene: .
v_gene: TRBV5-1
j_gene: TRBJ1-5
abundance: once
CDR3nt: TGCGCCAGCAGCTTGACGGACGGTACTCGTCAGCCCCAGCATTTT
CDR3aa: CASSLTDGTRQPQHF

d_gene: .
v_gene: TRBV6-7
j_gene: TRBJ1-1
abundance: .
CDR3nt: TGTGCCAGGAACAGCGGGGGTCGGTACACTGAAGCTTTCTTT
CDR3aa: CARNSGGRYTEAFF

d_gene: TRBD2
v_gene: TRBV7-7
j_gene: TRBJ2-1
abundance: .
CDR3nt: TGTGCCAGCAGCTTACAGCGGGGGGGTATCGGTGAGCAGTTCTTC
CDR3aa: CASSLQRGGIGEQFF